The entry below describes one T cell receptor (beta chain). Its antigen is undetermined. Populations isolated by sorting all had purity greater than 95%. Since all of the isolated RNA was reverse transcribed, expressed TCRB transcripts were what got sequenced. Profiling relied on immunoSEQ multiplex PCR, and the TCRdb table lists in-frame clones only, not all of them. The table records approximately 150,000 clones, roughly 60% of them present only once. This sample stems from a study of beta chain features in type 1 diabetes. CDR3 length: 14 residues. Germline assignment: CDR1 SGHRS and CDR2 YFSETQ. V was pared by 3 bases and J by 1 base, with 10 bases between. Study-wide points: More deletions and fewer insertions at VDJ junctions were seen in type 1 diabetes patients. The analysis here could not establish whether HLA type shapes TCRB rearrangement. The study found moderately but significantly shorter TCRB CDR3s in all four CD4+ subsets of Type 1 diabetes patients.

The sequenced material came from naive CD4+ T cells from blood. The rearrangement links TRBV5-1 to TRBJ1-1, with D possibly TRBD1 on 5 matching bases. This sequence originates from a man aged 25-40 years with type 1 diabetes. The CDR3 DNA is TGCGCCAGCAGCTGGGGGACGGAGAACACTGAAGCTTTCTTT. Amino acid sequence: CASSWGTENTEAFF. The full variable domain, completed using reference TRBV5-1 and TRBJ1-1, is KAGVTQTPRYLIKTRGQQVTLSCSPISGHRSVSWYQQTPGQGLQFLFEYFSETQRNKGNFPGRFSGRQFSNSRSEMNVSTLELGDSALYLCASSWGTENTEAFFGQGTRLTVV.